Sequencing of this T cell receptor (beta chain) was carried out in a study of CD8 T cells in Susac syndrome. The CDR3 is 16 amino acids. V lost 0 bases to trimming and J lost 4 bases, with 15 bases between them. Germline CDR1 and CDR2: SEHNR and FQNEAQ (reference sequence). Reverse transcription used about 0.45 to 1 ug RNA and random hexamers. TCRdb analysed the immunoSEQ multiplex PCR reads with MiXCR anew, one entry per CDR3 protein. Among 150,000 to 200,000 distinct CDR3 sequences listed, roughly 95% were seen once. Each multiple sclerosis control was a treatment-naive patient with relapsing-remitting disease that was either stable or active. FACS enriched CD8+ TEMRA cells, while bulk CD8+ and CD4+ were negatively isolated.

The J gene is TRBJ1-2, the V gene TRBV7-9, with D unresolved. The sequencing input was CD4+ T cells from PBMCs. This TCR came from a human donor with multiple sclerosis. In nucleotides, the CDR3 is TGTGCCAGCAGCTTAGCGGTCGGATCATTAAGCTATGGCTACACCTTC. Its translation: CASSLAVGSLSYGYTF.